The next 29 T cell receptor beta chains were all read from a single sample in a study of cytomegalovirus exposure and HLA in healthy donors. Data came from immunoSEQ multiplex PCR; TCRdb stores just in-frame clones and leaves some out. The sample contains hundreds of thousands of clones, roughly 90% of which appear only once. Sequenced sample: PBMCs. The receptors were gathered from a woman between 18 and 30 years old in good health and CMV-seronegative.

J is TRBJ2-2 and V is TRBV5-1; maybe TRBD1 (6 bases). CDR3 length: 14 amino acids. Between the trimmed V and J ends, which lost 6 bases and 5 bases, there was a span of 14 bases. Per germline, CDR1 SGHRS and CDR2 YFSETQ. The CDR3 DNA reads TGCGCCAGCACGCAGGACAGCAAAACCGGGGAGCTGTTTTTT. Encoded protein: CASTQDSKTGELFF.

The chain uses TRBV5-1 and TRBJ2-1; unclear D gene. This CDR3 comprises 16 residues. V was shortened by 0 bases and J by 0 bases, with 10 bases between the two germline ends. The V gene's germline CDR1 is SGHRS and CDR2 YFSETQ. This chain's CDR3 is CASSLAGLSSYNEQFF. The CDR3 DNA reads as TGCGCCAGCAGCTTGGCGGGTCTGAGCTCCTACAATGAGCAGTTCTTC.

This chain joins TRBV25-1 and TRBJ2-1; a possible D gene is TRBD2 (6 bases). Germline V gene sequence: CDR1 MGHDK, CDR2 SYGVNS. Trimming shortened V by 1 base and J by 0 bases, and 16 bases separated the two germline ends. The CDR3 loop spans 18 amino acids. CDR3 DNA: TGTGCCAGCAGTGAATCTCATCTGGAGGGTGGCTCCTACAATGAGCAGTTCTTC. Its protein product is CASSESHLEGGSYNEQFF.

The chain joins TRBV6-6 to TRBJ2-5; D is perhaps TRBD2 (5 bases). This CDR3 has 13 residues. Germline V lookup: CDR1 MNHNY, CDR2 SVGAGI (reference sequence). Trimming removed 6 bases at V and 5 bases at J, with 13 bases between. The CDR3 nucleotides read TGTGCCAGCAGACCCGGGATAGTGGAGACCCAGTACTTC. It codes for CASRPGIVETQYF.

This chain connects TRBV10-3 to TRBJ1-3; D is uncertain. This CDR3 has 13 amino acids. Per germline, CDR1 ENHRY and CDR2 SYGVKD. The ends were cut back, 8 bases at V and 4 bases at J, with 12 bases in the middle. The CDR3 here is CAIGTGSGNTIYF. The DNA for the CDR3 is TGTGCCATCGGCACCGGGTCCGGAAACACCATATATTTT.

The chain couples TRBV9 to TRBJ1-1; D may be TRBD1 (5 bases). Germline V lookup: CDR1 SGDLS, CDR2 YYNGEE. The CDR3 contains 13 residues. V lost 0 bases to trimming and J lost 6 bases, with 9 bases between them. The DNA of the CDR3 is TGTGCCAGCAGCGTAGGGCGGGGGTCTGAAGCTTTCTTT. Protein: CASSVGRGSEAFF.

V is TRBV27 and J is TRBJ2-4, with TRBD1 identical over 7 bases. The length of the CDR3 is 13 residues. V was pared by 0 bases and J by 13 bases, with 6 bases of the junction left unmatched. Germline loops: CDR1 MNHEY, CDR2 SMNVEV (reference sequence). The CDR3 spells CASSLSAQGDQYF. The CDR3 nucleotides read TGTGCCAGCAGTTTATCGGCGCAGGGGGACCAGTACTTC.

The chain carries TRBV18 and TRBJ2-7; 12 bases match TRBD2. The trim removed 5 bases at V and 6 bases at J, leaving 2 bases unmatched. The CDR3 contains 13 residues. Germline values: CDR1 KGHSH, CDR2 LQKENI. The CDR3 coding sequence is TGTGCCAGCTCAACTAGCGGGAGGATCGAGCAGTACTTC. Translating it yields CASSTSGRIEQYF.

CDR3 region: CASSQEQFSSGNTIYF. As DNA, the CDR3 is TGTGCCAGCAGCCAAGAGCAGTTTTCCTCTGGAAACACCATATATTTT. The chain joins TRBV14 to TRBJ1-3; D gene uncertain. Trimming shortened V by 0 bases and J by 0 bases, and 9 bases separated the two germline ends. The CDR3 sequence is 16 residues long. Germline V gives CDR1 SGHDN, CDR2 FVKESK. Together with reference TRBV14 and TRBJ1-3, the CDR3 gives the full variable domain: EAGVTQFPSHSVIEKGQTVTLRCDPISGHDNLYWYRRVMGKEIKFLLHFVKESKQDESGMPNNRFLAERTGGTYSTLKVQPAELEDSGVYFCASSQEQFSSGNTIYFGEGSWLTVV.

The gene calls are TRBV7-2 and TRBJ2-1; possible D gene TRBD1, 6 bases. The CDR3 totals 16 residues. Trimming removed 5 bases at V and 0 bases at J, with 14 bases between. Looked up from germline, CDR1 is SGHTA and CDR2 is FQGNSA. CDR3 DNA sequence: TGTGCCAGCAGCCGACAGGCAGGCATCTCCTACAATGAGCAGTTCTTC. Translating it yields CASSRQAGISYNEQFF.

The chain is built from TRBV29-1 and TRBJ2-1; 8 bases agree with TRBD2. The V gene's germline CDR1 is SQVTM and CDR2 ANQGSEA. J lost 9 bases, V lost 4 bases, and 8 bases had no gene match. This CDR3 comprises 13 residues. The CDR3 DNA sequence: TGCAGCGTTGCCTCTCGACTAGCGTCTGAGCAGTTCTTC. Protein sequence: CSVASRLASEQFF.

The count of this clone is one. The rearrangement uses TRBV7-2 and TRBJ1-2; possible D gene TRBD1, 5 bases. The CDR3 sequence is 15 residues long. Trimming removed 2 bases from V and 2 bases from J, with 12 bases in between. Germline V CDR1 and CDR2: SGHTA, FQGNSA. The CDR3 DNA reads as TGTGCCAGCAGCTTATTTTGGGGCGGAAACTATGGCTACACCTTC. It codes for CASSLFWGGNYGYTF.

V is TRBV18 and J is TRBJ2-2; D is possibly TRBD2 (6 bases). This CDR3 has 17 residues. Germline-derived CDR1 and CDR2 are KGHSH and LQKENI. V lost 3 bases to trimming and J lost 0 bases, with 14 bases between them. CDR3 bases: TGTGCCAGCTCACCCCTTAGCGGTTCCGCGAACACCGGGGAGCTGTTTTTT. Translated, it gives CASSPLSGSANTGELFF. Filled out from reference TRBV18 and TRBJ2-2, the complete variable domain reads NAGVMQNPRHLVRRRGQEARLRCSPMKGHSHVYWYRQLPEEGLKFMVYLQKENIIDESGMPKERFSAEFPKEGPSILRIQQVVRGDSAAYFCASSPLSGSANTGELFFGEGSRLTVL.

This chain joins TRBV15 and TRBJ2-1; possible D gene TRBD1, 5 bases. CDR3 length equals 17 residues. Trimming pared 2 bases from V and 0 bases from J, leaving 14 bases between. The germline gives CDR1 LNHNV, CDR2 YYDKDF (reference sequence). The CDR3 DNA sequence: TGTGCCACCAGCAGACTTAAACAGGTTAGCTCCTACAATGAGCAGTTCTTC. Translation gives CATSRLKQVSSYNEQFF.

This clone was seen a single time. This chain joins TRBV5-6 and TRBJ2-2; 8 bases map to TRBD2. Germline CDR1 reads SGHDT; CDR2 reads YYEEEE. The CDR3 loop spans 16 amino acids. The ends lost 0 bases at V and 6 bases at J; junction bases unmatched: 7. The chain's CDR3 is CASSLDGRAAAGELFF. Written as DNA, the CDR3 is TGTGCCAGCAGCTTGGACGGGAGGGCCGCTGCCGGGGAGCTGTTTTTT.

The rearrangement joins TRBV19 to TRBJ2-5, with 8 bases that match TRBD1. V was clipped by 7 bases and J by 2 bases; unmatched bases: 6. The CDR3 contains 14 residues. CDR1 is LNHDA and CDR2 is SQIVND in the germline V gene (reference sequence). CDR3 in amino acids: CASNSRQGQETQYF. In DNA, the CDR3 is TGTGCCAGTAACTCAAGACAGGGGCAAGAGACCCAGTACTTC.

The V gene is TRBV7-7, the J gene TRBJ2-3, with TRBD2 matching over 14 bases. The V segment lost 5 bases and the J segment 4 bases; nucleotides outside the gene matches: 5. The CDR3 is 16 amino acids. Per germline, CDR1 SSHAT and CDR2 FNYEAQ (reference sequence). The chain's CDR3 is CASSPRLAGGPDTQYF. In nucleotides, the CDR3 is TGTGCCAGCAGCCCCCGACTAGCGGGAGGGCCAGATACGCAGTATTTT.

The chain joins TRBV11-2 to TRBJ1-6; a possible D gene is TRBD1 (5 bases). The CDR3 length is 17 residues. In germline, CDR1 is SGHAT, CDR2 FQNNGV. V lost 0 bases and J lost 0, with 9 bases in between. For the CDR3, the DNA is TGTGCCAGCAGCTTAGAACGGAGGGGCTCCTATAATTCACCCCTCCACTTT. Translated, it gives CASSLERRGSYNSPLHF.

J is TRBJ1-5 and V is TRBV30; D is possibly TRBD1 (6 bases). Trimming pared 0 bases from V and 4 bases from J, leaving 13 bases between. Germline-derived CDR1 and CDR2 are GTSNPN and SVGIG (reference sequence). CDR3 size: 15 residues. CDR3 amino acids: CAWSVPGGGNQPQHF. DNA for the CDR3: TGTGCCTGGAGTGTACCGGGGGGCGGAAATCAGCCCCAGCATTTT.

This clone appeared once. The chain has TRBV6-6 and TRBJ1-3, with no clear D. Trimming shortened V by 2 bases and J by 4 bases, and 9 bases separated the two germline ends. CDR3 length equals 14 residues. CDR1 and CDR2 from the germline V gene are MNHNY and SVGAGI (reference sequence). CDR3 region: CASSYSDSGNTIYF. The DNA for the CDR3 is TGTGCCAGCAGTTACAGCGATTCAGGAAACACCATATATTTT.

The chain recombines TRBV7-2 with TRBJ1-2; D unclear. The CDR3 consists of 12 residues. Trimming left V 4 bases short and J 4 bases short, with 7 bases between. Per the germline V gene, CDR1 is SGHTA and CDR2 is FQGNSA. CDR3 DNA: TGTGCCAGCAGCTCCTCCCCCTATGGCTACACCTTC. Amino acids: CASSSSPYGYTF.

The chain joins TRBV5-4 to TRBJ2-7, with 12 nucleotides matching TRBD2. CDR1 and CDR2 (germline): SGHNT, YYREEE (reference sequence). The V gene end was trimmed by 3 bases and the J gene end by 6 bases; junction bases not matched to a gene: 7. The CDR3 is 15 residues long. This CDR3 reads CASSSLTSGSPEQYF. The CDR3 DNA sequence: TGTGCCAGCAGCTCACTGACTAGCGGGAGCCCCGAGCAGTACTTC.

This chain joins TRBV27 and TRBJ2-1; no definite D call. CDR1 is MNHEY, CDR2 SMNVEV, per germline (reference sequence). This CDR3 has 15 amino acids. V was shortened by 2 bases and J by 6 bases, with 14 bases between the two germline ends. CDR3 sequence reads: CASSLLQARCNEQFF. CDR3 sequence (DNA): TGTGCCAGCAGTTTACTCCAGGCGAGATGCAATGAGCAGTTCTTC.

The V gene is TRBV4-1, the J gene TRBJ1-2; tentatively, D is TRBD1 (5 bases). Trimming took off 2 bases at V and 8 bases at J, with 15 bases between the two ends. Germline assignment: CDR1 MGHRA and CDR2 YSYEKL. This CDR3 is 14 amino acids long. The CDR3 bases are TGCGCCAGCAGCCAATCGGACAACATTCGCGGCTACACCTTC. Its translation is CASSQSDNIRGYTF.

The V gene is TRBV5-6, the J gene TRBJ2-5, with D perhaps TRBD1 (5 bases). The CDR3 has 15 residues. V was shortened by 2 bases and J by 4 bases, with 15 bases between the two germline ends. The V gene's germline CDR1 is SGHDT and CDR2 YYEEEE. The CDR3 sequence is CASSFLTDPRETQYF. Here the CDR3 DNA reads TGTGCCAGCAGCTTCTTGACAGACCCTCGAGAGACCCAGTACTTC. Together with reference TRBV5-6 and TRBJ2-5, the CDR3 gives the full variable domain: DAGVTQSPTHLIKTRGQQVTLRCSPKSGHDTVSWYQQALGQGPQFIFQYYEEEERQRGNFPDRFSGHQFPNYSSELNVNALLLGDSALYLCASSFLTDPRETQYFGPGTRLLVL.

This clone was seen a single time. The rearrangement joins TRBV5-1 to TRBJ1-2; 12 nucleotides line up with TRBD1. The germline CDR1 and CDR2 sequences are SGHRS and YFSETQ. V dropped 1 base and J dropped 7; count of bases not matched to a gene: 5. This CDR3 comprises 15 residues. In DNA form, the CDR3 reads TGCGCCAGCAGCTTGTCGGGACAGGGGGCGCCTGGCTACACCTTC. It specifies CASSLSGQGAPGYTF.

This clone was counted only a few times. V and J are TRBV6-6 and TRBJ2-2; D unclear. V lost 5 bases, J lost 3 bases, and 7 bases lay in between. Germline V gene lookup returns CDR1 MNHNY and CDR2 SVGAGI (reference sequence). The CDR3 sequence is 13 residues long. For the CDR3, the DNA is TGTGCCAGCAGTGTCACTCACACCGGGGAGCTGTTTTTT. This translates into CASSVTHTGELFF.

V and J are TRBV4-3 and TRBJ1-1; a weak D match, TRBD1 (5 bases). Germline CDR1 LGHNA, CDR2 YSLEER. Trimming took off 0 bases at V and 6 bases at J, with 11 bases between the two ends. The CDR3 loop spans 14 amino acids. DNA for the CDR3: TGCGCCAGCAGCCAAGATATGGCGGGACCTGAAGCTTTCTTT. Translating it yields CASSQDMAGPEAFF.

This chain uses TRBV7-3 with TRBJ2-1; D is undetermined. CDR3 length: 16 residues. Germline values: CDR1 SGHTA, CDR2 FQGTGA. Trimming took 5 bases from V and 3 from J, leaving 17 bases between them. DNA for the CDR3: TGTGCCAGCAGCCGGGTGAGTAGCCCAGACTACAATGAGCAGTTCTTC. The encoded protein is CASSRVSSPDYNEQFF.